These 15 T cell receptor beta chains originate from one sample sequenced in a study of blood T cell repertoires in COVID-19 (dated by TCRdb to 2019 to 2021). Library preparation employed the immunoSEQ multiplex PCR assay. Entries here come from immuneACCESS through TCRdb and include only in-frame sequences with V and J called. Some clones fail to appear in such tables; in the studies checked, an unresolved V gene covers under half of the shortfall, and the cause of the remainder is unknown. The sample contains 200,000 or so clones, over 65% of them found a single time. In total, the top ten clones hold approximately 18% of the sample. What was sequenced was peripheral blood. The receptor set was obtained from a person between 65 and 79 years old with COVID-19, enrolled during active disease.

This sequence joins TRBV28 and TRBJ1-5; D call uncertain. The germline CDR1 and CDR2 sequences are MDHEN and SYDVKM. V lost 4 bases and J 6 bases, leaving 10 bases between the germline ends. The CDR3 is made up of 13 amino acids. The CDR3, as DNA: TGTGCCAGCAGTTCTTTCCCAGGTCAGCCCCAGCATTTT. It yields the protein CASSSFPGQPQHF.

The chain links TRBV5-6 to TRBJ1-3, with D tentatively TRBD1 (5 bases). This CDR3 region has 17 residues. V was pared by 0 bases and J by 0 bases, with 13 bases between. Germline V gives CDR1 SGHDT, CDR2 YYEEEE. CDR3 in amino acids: CASSLAGQGLSGNTIYF. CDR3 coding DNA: TGTGCCAGCAGCTTGGCCGGGCAGGGCCTCTCTGGAAACACCATATATTTT.

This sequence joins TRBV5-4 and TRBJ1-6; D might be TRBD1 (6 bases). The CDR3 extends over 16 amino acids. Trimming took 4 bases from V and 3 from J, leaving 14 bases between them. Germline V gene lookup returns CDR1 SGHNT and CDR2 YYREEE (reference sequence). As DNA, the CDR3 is TGTGCCAGCAGCCCGCAAACGGGACACTATAATTCACCCCTCCACTTT. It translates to CASSPQTGHYNSPLHF.

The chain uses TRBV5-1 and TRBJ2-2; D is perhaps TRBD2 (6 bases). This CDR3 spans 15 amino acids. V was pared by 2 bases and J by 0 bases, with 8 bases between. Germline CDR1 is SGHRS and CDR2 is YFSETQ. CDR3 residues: CASSFSGANTGELFF. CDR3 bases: TGCGCCAGCAGCTTCTCGGGGGCGAACACCGGGGAGCTGTTTTTT.

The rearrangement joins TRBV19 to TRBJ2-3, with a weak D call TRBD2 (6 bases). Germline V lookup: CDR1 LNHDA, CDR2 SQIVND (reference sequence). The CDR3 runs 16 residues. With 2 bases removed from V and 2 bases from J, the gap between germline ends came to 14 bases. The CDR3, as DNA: TGTGCCAGTAGTATATCGGGACTCTCCTTCACAGATACGCAGTATTTT. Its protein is CASSISGLSFTDTQYF. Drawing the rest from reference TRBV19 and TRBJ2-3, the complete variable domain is DGGITQSPKYLFRKEGQNVTLSCEQNLNHDAMYWYRQDPGQGLRLIYYSQIVNDFQKGDIAEGYSVSREKKESFPLTVTSAQKNPTAFYLCASSISGLSFTDTQYFGPGTRLTVL.

Written as DNA, the CDR3 is TGTGCCAGCAGGGAGAGCTATAATTCACCCCTCCACTTT. Protein: CASRESYNSPLHF. J is TRBJ1-6 and V is TRBV6-5; D not resolved. Trimming cost V 6 bases and J 3 bases, with 6 bases left between them. This CDR3 contains 13 residues. Germline values: CDR1 MNHEY, CDR2 SVGAGI.

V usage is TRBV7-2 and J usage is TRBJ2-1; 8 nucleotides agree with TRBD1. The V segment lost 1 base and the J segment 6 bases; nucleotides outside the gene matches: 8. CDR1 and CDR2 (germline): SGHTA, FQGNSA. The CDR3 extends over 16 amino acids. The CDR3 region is CASSLVLETGANEQFF. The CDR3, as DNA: TGTGCCAGCAGCTTAGTTCTGGAGACAGGGGCCAATGAGCAGTTCTTC.

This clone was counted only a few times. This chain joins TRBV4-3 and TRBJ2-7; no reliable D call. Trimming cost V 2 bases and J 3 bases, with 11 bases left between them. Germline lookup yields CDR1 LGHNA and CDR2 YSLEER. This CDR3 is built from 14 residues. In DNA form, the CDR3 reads TGCGCCAGCAGCCAACGACCCACGGGCTACGAGCAGTACTTC. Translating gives CASSQRPTGYEQYF.

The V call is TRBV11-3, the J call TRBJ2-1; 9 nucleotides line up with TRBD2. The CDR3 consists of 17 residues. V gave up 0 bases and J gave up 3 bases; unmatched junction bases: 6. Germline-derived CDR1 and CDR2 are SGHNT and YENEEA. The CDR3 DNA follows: TGTGCCAGCAGCTTAGATACCTCGCGGGGGGGCTACAATGAGCAGTTCTTC. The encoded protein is CASSLDTSRGGYNEQFF. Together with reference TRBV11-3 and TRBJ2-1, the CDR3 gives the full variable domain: EAGVVQSPRYKIIEKKQPVAFWCNPISGHNTLYWYLQNLGQGPELLIRYENEEAVDDSQLPKDRFSAERLKGVDSTLKIQPAELGDSAVYLCASSLDTSRGGYNEQFFGPGTRLTVL.

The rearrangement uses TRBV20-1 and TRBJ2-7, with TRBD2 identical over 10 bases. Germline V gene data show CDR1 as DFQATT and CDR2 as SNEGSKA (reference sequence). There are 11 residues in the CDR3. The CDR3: CGTSGKVDQYF. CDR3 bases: TGCGGAACTAGCGGGAAGGTTGATCAGTACTTC.

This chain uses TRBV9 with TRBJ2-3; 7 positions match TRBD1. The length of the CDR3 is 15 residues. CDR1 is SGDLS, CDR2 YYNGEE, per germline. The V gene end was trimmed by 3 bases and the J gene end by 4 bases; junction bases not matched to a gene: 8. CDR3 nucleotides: TGTGCCAGCAGCGAGGGGGCGATCCCGTCAGATACGCAGTATTTT. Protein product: CASSEGAIPSDTQYF.

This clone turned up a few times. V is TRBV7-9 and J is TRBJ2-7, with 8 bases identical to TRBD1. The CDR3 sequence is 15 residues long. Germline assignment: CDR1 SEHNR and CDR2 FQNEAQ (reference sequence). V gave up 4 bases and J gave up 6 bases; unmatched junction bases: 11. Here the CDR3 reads CASSSSRGPKGEQYF. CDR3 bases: TGTGCCAGCAGCTCCTCCAGGGGGCCGAAGGGCGAGCAGTACTTC.

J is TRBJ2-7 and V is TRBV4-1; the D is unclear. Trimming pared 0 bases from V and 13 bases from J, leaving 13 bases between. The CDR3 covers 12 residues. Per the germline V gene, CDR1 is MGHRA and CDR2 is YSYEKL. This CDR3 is CASSQEICGKYF. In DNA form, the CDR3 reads TGCGCCAGCAGCCAAGAGATATGCGGCAAATACTTC.

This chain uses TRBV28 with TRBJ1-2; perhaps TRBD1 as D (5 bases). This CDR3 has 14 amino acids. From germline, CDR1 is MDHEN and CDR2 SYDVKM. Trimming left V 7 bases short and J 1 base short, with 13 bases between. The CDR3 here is CASTKGSVNYGYTF. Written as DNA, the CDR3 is TGTGCCAGCACCAAGGGGTCAGTTAACTATGGCTACACCTTC.

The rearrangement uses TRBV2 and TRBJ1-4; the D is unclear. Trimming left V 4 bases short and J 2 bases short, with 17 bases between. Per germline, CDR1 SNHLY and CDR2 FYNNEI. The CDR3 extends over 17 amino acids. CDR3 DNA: TGTGCCAGCAGTGCGGCGGTAGTATTCATGACTAATGAAAAACTGTTTTTT. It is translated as CASSAAVVFMTNEKLFF.